Below, 13 T cell receptor beta chains from the same sample are listed, as sequenced in a study of response to subunit inactivated influenza vaccine. One entry per CDR3 protein, called by TCRdb with MiXCR from the RT-PCR reads. The sample consists of hundreds of thousands of distinct CDR3 sequences, 15% to 18% of them appearing once. This specimen was PBMCs from blood, taken approximately 13 days after vaccination. These receptors originate from a man between 50 and 59 years old who received an inactivated influenza vaccine.

This clonotype was recorded a few times. J is TRBJ2-3 and V is TRBV29-1; D remains unclear. This CDR3 is 14 amino acids long. Germline V CDR1 and CDR2: SQVTM, ANQGSEA. V dropped 4 bases and J dropped 0 bases, with 11 bases sitting between them. The CDR3 bases are TGCAGCGTTGTAAATTTCGACAGCACAGATACGCAGTATTTT. Protein: CSVVNFDSTDTQYF.

V gene TRBV7-2 combines with J gene TRBJ2-7, with 7 bases identical to TRBD1. V gave up 3 bases and J gave up 0 bases; unmatched junction bases: 11. The CDR3 runs to 17 residues. Per germline, CDR1 SGHTA and CDR2 FQGNSA. The CDR3 DNA reads as TGTGCCAGCAGCTTGGGTACAGGGGCCTATATCTCCTACGAGCAGTACTTC. Protein product: CASSLGTGAYISYEQYF.

This clonotype occurred many times. The V and J genes are TRBV6-5 and TRBJ1-5; TRBD1 matches 7 bases. The CDR3 is 18 amino acids. V lost 0 bases, J lost 0 bases, and 8 bases stayed unmatched. The germline V gene has CDR1 MNHEY and CDR2 SVGAGI. In DNA, the CDR3 is TGTGCCAGCAGTTACTCGGACAGGAACTTATATAGCAATCAGCCCCAGCATTTT. This codes for CASSYSDRNLYSNQPQHF.

The chain joins TRBV5-1 to TRBJ2-7; 7 bases are a match to TRBD2. The CDR3 has 14 residues. V dropped 0 bases and J dropped 5; count of bases not matched to a gene: 5. CDR1 is SGHRS, CDR2 YFSETQ, per germline. The CDR3: CASSLVASGDEQYF. CDR3 in DNA: TGCGCCAGCAGCTTGGTGGCTAGCGGCGACGAGCAGTACTTC. Variable domain in full (rest from reference TRBV5-1 and TRBJ2-7): KAGVTQTPRYLIKTRGQQVTLSCSPISGHRSVSWYQQTPGQGLQFLFEYFSETQRNKGNFPGRFSGRQFSNSRSEMNVSTLELGDSALYLCASSLVASGDEQYFGPGTRLTVT.

V gene TRBV20-1 combines with J gene TRBJ2-1; 9 positions match TRBD1. Unmatched junction bases numbered 5, after V lost 5 bases and J lost 0 bases. This CDR3 contains 15 residues. Looked up from germline, CDR1 is DFQATT and CDR2 is SNEGSKA (reference sequence). CDR3 amino acids: CSAEGQGGSYNEQFF. In DNA form, the CDR3 reads TGCAGTGCTGAGGGACAGGGAGGCTCCTACAATGAGCAGTTCTTC.

The chain couples TRBV14 to TRBJ1-2; D is unresolved. The CDR3 runs to 15 residues. From germline, CDR1 is SGHDN and CDR2 FVKESK. With 2 bases removed from V and 2 bases from J, the gap between germline ends came to 12 bases. The CDR3: CASSQSGFLNYGYTF. The DNA for the CDR3 is TGTGCCAGCAGCCAATCGGGATTCCTAAACTATGGCTACACCTTC.

The J gene is TRBJ2-7, the V gene TRBV3-1; tentatively, D is TRBD2 (5 bases). This CDR3 is built from 15 residues. Germline loops: CDR1 LGHDT, CDR2 YNNKEL (reference sequence). V shed 1 base and J shed 4 bases, with 14 bases lying between them. CDR3 in amino acids: CASSQVSSISYEQYF. CDR3 nucleotide sequence: TGTGCCAGCAGCCAAGTATCTAGCATCTCGTACGAGCAGTACTTC.

The chain links TRBV15 to TRBJ2-7; unclear D gene. With 3 bases removed from V and 2 bases from J, the gap between germline ends came to 11 bases. CDR1 is LNHNV, CDR2 YYDKDF, per germline (reference sequence). This CDR3 is built from 14 residues. CDR3: CATSRNDPAYEQYF. The CDR3 DNA reads as TGTGCCACCAGCAGGAACGACCCCGCCTACGAGCAGTACTTC.

The rearrangement uses TRBV7-9 and TRBJ1-4, with D hard to call. V dropped 2 bases and J dropped 1 base, with 2 bases sitting between them. CDR3 size: 13 residues. CDR1 is SEHNR, CDR2 FQNEAQ, per germline (reference sequence). As DNA, the CDR3 is TGTGCCAGCAGCTTATTAACTAATGAAAAACTGTTTTTT. This translates into CASSLLTNEKLFF.

This clonotype was seen a handful of times. The chain is built from TRBV21-1 and TRBJ2-7; the table names TRBD1, a call not compared with the DNA. TRBV21-1 is flagged as a pseudogene. The length of the CDR3 is 13 residues. For the CDR3, the DNA is TGTGCCAGCACCCGGACAGGGGATAGGGAGCAGTACTTC. It codes for CASTRTGDREQYF.

This clonotype showed up many times. V usage is TRBV11-2 and J usage is TRBJ1-2; 7 bases are shared with TRBD1. The germline V gene has CDR1 SGHAT and CDR2 FQNNGV. After removal of 5 bases from V and 8 bases from J, the junction contained 5 bases not matched to a gene. This CDR3 spans 12 amino acids. The CDR3 protein is CASSQTGDGYTF. CDR3 coding DNA: TGTGCCAGCAGCCAAACAGGGGACGGCTACACCTTC.

This clonotype has a handful of counts. The chain recombines TRBV3-1 with TRBJ2-1, with no clear D. The CDR3 sequence is 15 residues long. Germline CDR1 and CDR2: LGHDT and YNNKEL (reference sequence). V was pared by 1 base and J by 7 bases, with 14 bases between. CDR3 sequence (DNA): TGTGCCAGCAGCCAAGGCTTTCCGGTGGTGAATGAGCAGTTCTTC. Protein sequence: CASSQGFPVVNEQFF.

The J gene is TRBJ1-5, the V gene TRBV4-2; D is ambiguous. The CDR3 has 15 amino acids. Trimming removed 0 bases from V and 5 bases from J, with 11 bases in between. The germline CDR1 and CDR2 sequences are LGHNA and YNFKEQ. CDR3 loop: CASSQDVTRDQPQHF. The CDR3 DNA follows: TGTGCCAGCAGCCAAGATGTAACAAGGGATCAGCCCCAGCATTTT.